Each of the 20 T cell receptor beta chains below was sequenced from the same sample in a study of shared clonotypes between healthy human individuals. Assay: immunoSEQ multiplex PCR; the TCRdb copy retains only in-frame clones and omits some. The table shows 2 million to 3 million clones, with just over 90% occurring only once. Sequencing used naive CD4+ T cells sorted from blood. The subset was: CD45RA+ positively selected. All receptors derive from a man between 18 and 35 years old in good health.

In this sample, this clone turned up once. V is TRBV10-3 and J is TRBJ2-5, with 11 bases that match TRBD2. The length of the CDR3 is 15 residues. The germline V gene encodes CDR1 ENHRY and CDR2 SYGVKD. The V segment lost 2 bases and the J segment 5 bases; nucleotides outside the gene matches: 4. The CDR3 region has the DNA TGTGCCATCAGTGAGCTGACTAGCGGGAAGGAGACCCAGTACTTC. Encoded protein: CAISELTSGKETQYF.

The chain uses TRBV10-3 and TRBJ2-3, with no clear D. The CDR3 has 16 amino acids. Germline CDR1 reads ENHRY; CDR2 reads SYGVKD. The V end lost 3 bases, the J end lost 0 bases, and 13 bases lay between the germline ends. The DNA of the CDR3 is TGTGCCATCAGTGATTCTAATCGACTTAGCACAGATACGCAGTATTTT. Its protein is CAISDSNRLSTDTQYF.

This clone was seen only a few times. The rearrangement uses TRBV18 and TRBJ1-6, with D tentatively TRBD1 (5 bases). Per germline, CDR1 KGHSH and CDR2 LQKENI. The CDR3 has 15 amino acids. V was clipped by 3 bases and J by 6 bases, with 12 bases between them. For the CDR3, the DNA is TGTGCCAGCTCACCGGAGACAGTGGTTAATTCACCCCTCCACTTT. This translates into CASSPETVVNSPLHF.

The rearrangement uses TRBV6-9 and TRBJ2-5, with no clear D. CDR1 and CDR2 from the germline V gene are MNHGY and SVAAGI. The CDR3 covers 14 residues. The V gene lost 3 bases and the J gene lost 0 bases, with 8 bases spanning the gap. The CDR3: CASSYRSNQETQYF. DNA for the CDR3: TGTGCCAGCAGTTACAGAAGTAACCAAGAGACCCAGTACTTC.

This chain connects TRBV6-6 to TRBJ2-2; the match to TRBD1 covers 9 bases. Trimming at V came to 6 bases and at J to 6 bases, leaving 11 bases not matched to a gene. Germline assignment: CDR1 MNHNY and CDR2 SVGAGI (reference sequence). The CDR3 is 16 amino acids. Here the CDR3 DNA reads TGTGCCAGCAGAACGCCGGACAGGGGAAGAGCCGGGGAGCTGTTTTTT. Protein: CASRTPDRGRAGELFF.

The V and J genes are TRBV4-1 and TRBJ2-2; D is possibly TRBD1 (7 bases). This CDR3 spans 16 amino acids. Germline CDR1 reads MGHRA; CDR2 reads YSYEKL. V was cut by 3 bases and J by 2 bases, with 13 bases left in between. This chain's CDR3 is CASSQEGQPNTGELFF. The CDR3 coding sequence is TGCGCCAGCAGCCAGGAGGGACAGCCCAACACCGGGGAGCTGTTTTTT.

In the case of this clone: The same CDR3 also results from other DNA sequences found in this sample. The CDR3 region is CASSTTDTQYF. The CDR3 DNA is TGTGCCAGCTCAACCACAGATACGCAGTATTTT. The chain carries TRBV18 and TRBJ2-3; D unresolved. The ends were cut back, 5 bases at V and 2 bases at J, with 2 bases in the middle. The germline V gene has CDR1 KGHSH and CDR2 LQKENI. This CDR3 is 11 amino acids long.

As regards this clone: Germline and junction disagree at one end, which may indicate a read error. V gene TRBV27 combines with J gene TRBJ2-3, with 8 bases fitting TRBD2. The CDR3 runs 16 residues. Germline values: CDR1 MNHEY, CDR2 SMNVEV (reference sequence). CDR3 in DNA: TGTGCCAGCAGTTCGCCGGGGGCGGGAGGCACAGATACACAGTATTTT. This sequence encodes CASSSPGAGGTDTQYF.

The V call is TRBV15, the J call TRBJ1-5, with D possibly matching TRBD1 (5 bases). The CDR3 covers 15 residues. Per germline, CDR1 LNHNV and CDR2 YYDKDF (reference sequence). V lost 1 base, J lost 3 bases, and 10 bases lay in between. The CDR3 protein is CATSRAGTPNQPQHF. As DNA, the CDR3 is TGTGCCACCAGCAGAGCGGGGACCCCCAATCAGCCCCAGCATTTT.

V is TRBV7-9 and J is TRBJ1-5, with 12 positions matching TRBD1. V was clipped by 7 bases and J by 5 bases; unmatched bases: 12. This CDR3 comprises 17 residues. Germline V gene sequence: CDR1 SEHNR, CDR2 FQNEAQ (reference sequence). CDR3 bases: TGTGCCAGCAAACCGGGACAGGGGGCTGAGTTGGATCAGCCCCAGCATTTT. Protein: CASKPGQGAELDQPQHF.

The chain uses TRBV27 and TRBJ2-7, with 9 bases that match TRBD1. Germline-derived CDR1 and CDR2 are MNHEY and SMNVEV (reference sequence). Unmatched junction bases numbered 9, after V lost 6 bases and J lost 0 bases. The CDR3 runs to 16 residues. CDR3 sequence reads: CASSLSGTGNSYEQYF. CDR3 in DNA: TGTGCCAGCAGCCTCTCCGGGACAGGGAACTCCTACGAGCAGTACTTC.

The chain has TRBV4-1 and TRBJ1-2; perhaps TRBD1 as D (6 bases). The CDR3 has 15 amino acids. The germline V gene encodes CDR1 MGHRA and CDR2 YSYEKL. The ends were cut back, 3 bases at V and 0 bases at J, with 11 bases in the middle. The DNA for the CDR3 is TGCGCCAGCAGCCATCCCGGGACAACTAACTATGGCTACACCTTC. Translated, it gives CASSHPGTTNYGYTF.

The V and J genes are TRBV5-1 and TRBJ2-1; TRBD2 matches at 11 bases. There are 15 residues in the CDR3. The germline V gene has CDR1 SGHRS and CDR2 YFSETQ. The J segment lost 5 bases and the V segment lost 2 bases, leaving 3 bases of the junction unmatched. The CDR3 nucleotides are TGCGCCAGCAGCTTTAGCGGGGGGGCGCACAATGAGCAGTTCTTC. This encodes CASSFSGGAHNEQFF.

This chain joins TRBV15 and TRBJ1-1; D call uncertain. The CDR3 runs 15 residues. Germline V gene sequence: CDR1 LNHNV, CDR2 YYDKDF (reference sequence). Trimming left V 0 bases short and J 5 bases short, with 13 bases between. CDR3 region: CATSRDVARGTEAFF. For the CDR3, the DNA is TGTGCCACCAGCAGAGATGTGGCGAGAGGGACTGAAGCTTTCTTT.

This chain links TRBV5-1 with TRBJ2-3, with a weak D call TRBD1 (7 bases). The CDR3 contains 18 residues. Deletions cut 0 bases from V and 0 bases from J, with 17 bases between. CDR1 is SGHRS, CDR2 YFSETQ, per germline. CDR3 nucleotides: TGCGCCAGCAGCTTGGAACCCCCGCAGGGGGGTAGCACAGATACGCAGTATTTT. Translating gives CASSLEPPQGGSTDTQYF.

V usage is TRBV6-6 and J usage is TRBJ2-3; possibly TRBD1 for D (5 bases). From germline, CDR1 is MNHNY and CDR2 SVGAGI (reference sequence). CDR3 length: 14 amino acids. Trimming cost V 7 bases and J 1 base, with 12 bases left between them. This chain's CDR3 is CASNPPGRTDTQYF. DNA for the CDR3: TGTGCCAGCAATCCCCCAGGGCGCACAGATACGCAGTATTTT.

This chain connects TRBV5-1 to TRBJ2-2; D is perhaps TRBD1 or TRBD2 (5 bases each). Germline V gives CDR1 SGHRS, CDR2 YFSETQ. The length of the CDR3 is 15 residues. Trimming took 1 base from V and 7 from J, leaving 14 bases between them. Here the CDR3 reads CASSLNSLGDGELFF. The CDR3, as DNA: TGCGCCAGCAGCTTGAACAGTTTGGGGGACGGGGAGCTGTTTTTT.

The chain joins TRBV7-6 to TRBJ2-7; the D gene is possibly TRBD1 (7 bases). V was clipped by 0 bases and J by 4 bases, with 13 bases between them. CDR1 and CDR2 from the germline V gene are SGHVS and FNYEAQ. The CDR3 contains 15 residues. This CDR3 reads CASSLAEGAAYEQYF. The CDR3 bases are TGTGCCAGCAGCTTAGCGGAGGGGGCTGCGTACGAGCAGTACTTC.

The chain employs TRBV5-4 and TRBJ1-1, with D maybe TRBD1 (5 bases). This CDR3 has 14 amino acids. Per germline, CDR1 SGHNT and CDR2 YYREEE (reference sequence). The germline V and J ends were trimmed by 2 bases and 4 bases, with 12 bases remaining between them. CDR3 DNA: TGTGCCAGCAGCTTAATAGGGGCTCGCACTGAAGCTTTCTTT. Protein sequence: CASSLIGARTEAFF.

The chain carries TRBV6-1 and TRBJ2-3, with 10 bases fitting TRBD2. Germline V lookup: CDR1 MNHNS, CDR2 SASEGT. CDR3 length: 16 residues. The V and J ends lost 0 bases and 3 bases, in that order; junction bases with no gene match: 3. The CDR3 sequence is CASSEAPLAGTDTQYF. The CDR3 coding sequence is TGTGCCAGCAGTGAAGCTCCACTAGCGGGGACAGATACGCAGTATTTT.